One sample yielded the 22 T cell receptor beta chains listed below, sequenced in a study of chemoradiotherapy in HPV16-positive cancers. Here immunoSEQ multiplex PCR was the method, and the copy in TCRdb shows in-frame clones only, minus some. Among 15,000 or so clones listed, roughly nine tenths were seen once. Sequenced material: blood, taken from a patient who underwent chemoradiotherapy. Source of these receptors: a human donor with HPV-associated anogenital cancer.

This CDR3 is CASSPGLADVETQYF. CDR3 coding DNA: TGTGCCAGCAGTCCAGGACTGGCGGATGTGGAGACCCAGTACTTC. This chain joins TRBV11-3 and TRBJ2-5; D is possibly TRBD2 (5 bases). The V end lost 6 bases, the J end lost 5 bases, and 19 bases lay between the germline ends. CDR1 is SGHNT and CDR2 is YENEEA in the germline V gene. The length of the CDR3 is 15 residues.

The rearrangement uses TRBV7-2 and TRBJ2-7, with a possible D match to TRBD1 (5 bases). The germline CDR1 and CDR2 sequences are SGHTA and FQGNSA. This CDR3 spans 15 amino acids. Deletions cut 0 bases from V and 7 bases from J, with 16 bases between. This chain's CDR3 is CASSLAQIGAVEQYF. CDR3 DNA sequence: TGTGCCAGCAGCTTAGCGCAGATTGGGGCCGTTGAGCAGTACTTC.

In DNA, the CDR3 is TGCGCCAGCAGCCATACCGGACAGGGGAACTACGAGCAGTACTTC. Translating it yields CASSHTGQGNYEQYF. This chain links TRBV4-1 with TRBJ2-7, with TRBD1 identical over 9 bases. The J segment lost 3 bases and the V segment lost 3 bases, leaving 6 bases of the junction unmatched. Germline V gene data show CDR1 as MGHRA and CDR2 as YSYEKL. The CDR3 is 15 residues long.

The J gene is TRBJ2-7, the V gene TRBV7-4; 12 bases are a match to TRBD2. The germline V gene has CDR1 SGHVT and CDR2 SQSDAQ. J was trimmed by 3 bases and V by 5 bases; bases with no gene match: 5. The CDR3 runs 15 residues. The DNA of the CDR3 is TGTGCCAGCAGCACCGGACTAGCGGGGAGCTACGAGCAGTACTTC. It is translated as CASSTGLAGSYEQYF.

The chain is built from TRBV5-5 and TRBJ1-2, with D uncertain. The CDR3 consists of 14 residues. Germline loops: CDR1 SGHKS, CDR2 YYEKEE (reference sequence). Deletions cut 1 base from V and 0 bases from J, with 7 bases between. The CDR3 DNA reads as TGTGCCAGCAGCTTGACAACCTCTAACTATGGCTACACCTTC. It is translated as CASSLTTSNYGYTF.

The V gene is TRBV7-9, the J gene TRBJ2-1, with D possibly TRBD1 on 6 matching bases. V was trimmed by 2 bases and J by 7 bases, leaving 24 bases between them. Germline V gene data show CDR1 as SEHNR and CDR2 as FQNEAQ (reference sequence). This CDR3 has 18 amino acids. CDR3 loop: CASSLPPFRGGSGNEQFF. CDR3 DNA: TGTGCCAGCAGCTTACCCCCCTTCAGAGGGGGTTCGGGAAATGAGCAGTTCTTC.

V gene TRBV18 combines with J gene TRBJ2-5; TRBD1 might be the D (6 bases). The CDR3 covers 15 residues. V was cut by 6 bases and J by 5 bases, with 19 bases left in between. CDR1 and CDR2 from the germline V gene are KGHSH and LQKENI. The CDR3 loop reads CASSPTAGDKETQYF. CDR3 DNA: TGTGCCAGCTCCCCCACGGCCGGGGACAAGGAGACCCAGTACTTC. The whole variable domain, remainder taken from reference TRBV18 and TRBJ2-5, is NAGVMQNPRHLVRRRGQEARLRCSPMKGHSHVYWYRQLPEEGLKFMVYLQKENIIDESGMPKERFSAEFPKEGPSILRIQQVVRGDSAAYFCASSPTAGDKETQYFGPGTRLLVL.

This clone has just one count. This rearrangement joins TRBV29-1 to TRBJ2-7; perhaps TRBD2 as D (5 bases). This CDR3 region has 11 residues. Per germline, CDR1 SQVTM and CDR2 ANQGSEA. The V end lost 5 bases, the J end lost 7 bases, and 12 bases lay between the germline ends. CDR3 region: CSVRRAEEQYF. Written as DNA, the CDR3 is TGCAGCGTTCGGCGGGCTGAGGAGCAGTACTTC.

The CDR3 bases are TGCGCCACCCAGGAGTCCCTTGGCACAGATACGCAGTATTTT. Encoded protein: CATQESLGTDTQYF. The rearrangement uses TRBV4-3 and TRBJ2-3; no firm D call. The germline V gene encodes CDR1 LGHNA and CDR2 YSLEER. This CDR3 region has 14 residues. V was shortened by 10 bases and J by 1 base, with 15 bases between the two germline ends.

The J gene is TRBJ1-4, the V gene TRBV19; D is uncertain. The CDR3 contains 15 residues. Germline assignment: CDR1 LNHDA and CDR2 SQIVND (reference sequence). Trimming cost V 5 bases and J 0 bases, with 10 bases left between them. CDR3 sequence (DNA): TGTGCCAGTAGTGCTCAGACTGCAACTAATGAAAAACTGTTTTTT. Amino acids: CASSAQTATNEKLFF.

This sequence joins TRBV27 and TRBJ1-5; unclear D gene. CDR3 length: 15 amino acids. V gave up 4 bases and J gave up 8 bases, with 18 bases separating them. The germline CDR1 and CDR2 sequences are MNHEY and SMNVEV (reference sequence). CDR3 loop: CASSSGTMSGEPQHF. Written as DNA, the CDR3 is TGTGCCAGCAGTTCGGGTACAATGTCCGGGGAGCCCCAGCATTTT.

This chain joins TRBV5-6 and TRBJ2-3; D gene uncertain. This CDR3 comprises 13 residues. Trimming took off 2 bases at V and 9 bases at J, with 13 bases between the two ends. Germline CDR1 reads SGHDT; CDR2 reads YYEEEE. The CDR3 region is CASSLASGGTQYF. The CDR3 DNA sequence: TGTGCCAGCAGCTTAGCATCAGGTGGAACGCAGTATTTT.

The chain combines TRBV4-3 with TRBJ2-3; D not certain. Germline assignment: CDR1 LGHNA and CDR2 YSLEER. V dropped 5 bases and J dropped 2 bases, with 11 bases sitting between them. The CDR3 sequence is 14 residues long. The DNA for the CDR3 is TGCGCCAGCAGCTCCCGGGCCTACACAGATACGCAGTATTTT. This encodes CASSSRAYTDTQYF.

The chain is built from TRBV28 and TRBJ1-2, with D perhaps TRBD1 (6 bases). Germline V CDR1 and CDR2: MDHEN, SYDVKM. The length of the CDR3 is 13 residues. With 3 bases removed from V and 8 bases from J, the gap between germline ends came to 13 bases. CDR3 DNA: TGTGCCAGCAGTTTGTACAGGGCTGGAGGCTACACCTTC. Translating gives CASSLYRAGGYTF.

The CDR3 here is CASSLAYGATNEKLFF. CDR3 nucleotide sequence: TGTGCCAGCAGCCTTGCCTACGGGGCAACTAATGAAAAACTGTTTTTT. The chain combines TRBV6-6 with TRBJ1-4; the D is unclear. The CDR3 sequence is 16 residues long. V lost 6 bases and J 0 bases, leaving 14 bases between the germline ends. Looked up from germline, CDR1 is MNHNY and CDR2 is SVGAGI (reference sequence).

The rearrangement joins TRBV5-6 to TRBJ1-3; perhaps TRBD1 as D (6 bases). V lost 4 bases and J 2 bases, leaving 16 bases between the germline ends. The germline V gene has CDR1 SGHDT and CDR2 YYEEEE. The CDR3 covers 16 residues. The CDR3 region is CASSKRGGGTGNTIYF. The DNA of the CDR3 is TGTGCCAGCAGCAAGCGGGGAGGGGGTACTGGAAACACCATATATTTT. The whole variable domain, remainder taken from reference TRBV5-6 and TRBJ1-3, is DAGVTQSPTHLIKTRGQQVTLRCSPKSGHDTVSWYQQALGQGPQFIFQYYEEEERQRGNFPDRFSGHQFPNYSSELNVNALLLGDSALYLCASSKRGGGTGNTIYFGEGSWLTVV.

The chain has TRBV6-1 and TRBJ2-7; 12 nucleotides match TRBD1. J was trimmed by 7 bases and V by 4 bases; bases with no gene match: 11. There are 16 residues in the CDR3. The germline gives CDR1 MNHNS, CDR2 SASEGT. The DNA for the CDR3 is TGTGCCAGCAGTGGAACCCCGGGACAGGGGGCTCAAGAGCAGTACTTC. This translates into CASSGTPGQGAQEQYF.

V gene TRBV7-2 combines with J gene TRBJ2-1, with a tentative D call TRBD1 (6 bases). Germline CDR1 SGHTA, CDR2 FQGNSA. The CDR3 is 14 residues long. Deletions cut 1 base from V and 7 bases from J, with 11 bases between. The CDR3, as DNA: TGTGCCAGCAGCTTAGATTGGGGGCCGAATGAGCAGTTCTTC. This codes for CASSLDWGPNEQFF. Complete variable domain (other parts from reference TRBV7-2 and TRBJ2-1): GAGVSQSPSNKVTEKGKDVELRCDPISGHTALYWYRQSLGQGLEFLIYFQGNSAPDKSGLPSDRFSAERTGGSVSTLTIQRTQQEDSAVYLCASSLDWGPNEQFFGPGTRLTVL.

This clone was counted a single time. CDR3 nucleotide sequence: TGTGCCAGAAGCCCGGAGGGGACTAGCGGGACAAGCTCCTACAATGAGCAGTTCTTC. This sequence encodes CARSPEGTSGTSSYNEQFF. The chain couples TRBV5-3 to TRBJ2-1; TRBD2 aligns across 13 bases. TRBV5-3 is filed as an ORF, its function uncertain. The CDR3 contains 19 residues. V lost 4 bases to trimming and J lost 0 bases; unmatched junction nucleotides: 10.

J is TRBJ2-5 and V is TRBV5-4, with 9 bases lining up with TRBD1. The CDR3 is 14 amino acids. Germline CDR1 reads SGHNT; CDR2 reads YYREEE (reference sequence). Trimming removed 0 bases from V and 5 bases from J; junction bases left unmatched: 2. The CDR3 sequence is CASSLGTGVETQYF. Written as DNA, the CDR3 is TGTGCCAGCAGCTTGGGGACAGGGGTGGAGACCCAGTACTTC.

The V call is TRBV12-5, the J call TRBJ2-6; D gene uncertain. The CDR3 is 16 amino acids. V lost 0 bases to trimming and J lost 2 bases, with 8 bases between them. Germline V gene sequence: CDR1 LGHNT, CDR2 FRNRAP. The CDR3 protein is CASGLVLRAGANVLTF. The CDR3, as DNA: TGTGCTAGTGGTTTGGTATTAAGGGCTGGGGCCAACGTCCTGACTTTC. Filled out from reference TRBV12-5 and TRBJ2-6, the complete variable domain reads DARVTQTPRHKVTEMGQEVTMRCQPILGHNTVFWYRQTMMQGLELLAYFRNRAPLDDSGMPKDRFSAEMPDATLATLKIQPSEPRDSAVYFCASGLVLRAGANVLTFGAGSRLTVL.

The chain joins TRBV9 to TRBJ2-1; 10 nucleotides match TRBD1. V shed 3 bases and J 9 bases; nucleotides not matched to a gene: 9. Per the germline V gene, CDR1 is SGDLS and CDR2 is YYNGEE. The CDR3 contains 15 residues. The CDR3 spells CASSGRDRGVSEQFF. The DNA of the CDR3 is TGTGCCAGCAGCGGACGGGACAGGGGTGTGAGTGAGCAGTTCTTC. The whole variable domain, filled in from reference TRBV9 and TRBJ2-1, reads DSGVTQTPKHLITATGQRVTLRCSPRSGDLSVYWYQQSLDQGLQFLIQYYNGEERAKGNILERFSAQQFPDLHSELNLSSLELGDSALYFCASSGRDRGVSEQFFGPGTRLTVL.